The TCR beta chain described here comes from a study of blood T cell repertoires in COVID-19 (dated by TCRdb to about 2020). The study in broad terms: Collaborator samples came from the United States, Italy and Spain and covered acute and convalescent phases of COVID-19. The prospective study material was composed of cDNA or gDNA derived from T cells, B-cell-depleted T cells, or PBMCs. The dataset comprised deeply sampled blood TCRbeta repertoires from subjects exposed to, actively infected with, or recovered from COVID-19. The repertoires were released in a freely available public database meant as a resource for research on the immune response to SARS-CoV-2. Samples came from the ongoing ImmuneRACE study (first 160 participants) plus 1,254 subjects from 6 global collaborators. Nearly every sample came with metadata listing a de-identified subject ID, COVID-19 status, age in years and sex. HLA class I and class II types, where available, came from metadata supplied by the sample provider rather than from assay-based typing.

Beyond this particular receptor, the publication reports: The quantity of clinical and demographic metadata differed by source and by participant and was supplied without curation.

Trimming leaves V shorter by 3 bases and J shorter by 6 bases, with the junction holding 4 bases beyond the gene matches. From the cysteine through the phenylalanine, the CDR3 covers 14 amino acids. Only CDR3 DNA is held: 42 bases, read in frame from base 1. The CDR1 and CDR2 encoded by the germline V gene are KGHDR and SFDVKD. TCRbeta CDR3 regions were amplified from genomic DNA by means of the immunoSEQ Assay, a bias-controlled multiplex PCR. Turning to the authors' computational methods: Within the assay, amplification of reference gene primers was used to estimate how many nucleated cells each sample contained. To quantify the absolute abundance of each unique TCRbeta CDR3 rearrangement, sequence reads were collapsed and filtered. Productive Simpson clonality was computed per sample as the square root of Simpson's diversity index over productive rearrangements. Imported from immuneACCESS, the table was reduced by TCRdb to in-frame sequences with V and J called. These copies leave out some clones; in studies compared against another copy, an unresolved V gene accounts for under half, and the cause of the remainder is not known. For V, J and clone size, that table is used; D and trimming come from the DNA. Recorded for this sample are fewer than 500,000 clones; 85% to 90% of them occurred a single time. The top ten hold around 0.97% of the sample.

Participants in the prospective study were enrolled through a virtual design, were aged 18 to 89 years, and lived in approximately 24 United States geographic areas. In the prospective study, participants were assigned to cohorts based on the clinical history participants reported in a screening survey and a study questionnaire. Mobile phlebotomists in the prospective study collected whole blood, serum and a nasopharyngeal or oropharyngeal swab from every participant. Participants in the prospective study had the option to provide additional blood draws and questionnaires over a roughly 2-month period. Prospective study blood samples were shipped either frozen or at room temperature before DNA extraction. Points on this clone: Its antigen target is currently unknown. Per-base quality was not reported, and no clone a single base away is much larger than it.

The sample comprised PBMCs or T cells enriched from blood (not recorded which). The chain links TRBV24-1 with TRBJ1-5; a stretch of 7 junction bases matches TRBD1. This sequence originates from a woman aged 30 to 39 with acute COVID-19. The CDR3 region has the sequence CATSDNQGVQPQHF. At the DNA level, the sequence is TGTGCCACCAGTGATAATCAGGGGGTTCAGCCCCAGCATTTT.